The entry below describes one T cell receptor beta chain. The sample comes from a study of cytomegalovirus exposure and HLA in healthy donors. 13 Jbeta primers and 60 Vbeta primers were used for the PCR. The assay was immunoSEQ multiplex PCR, and TCRdb's table has in-frame clones only and misses some. The table lists 75,000 to 80,000 clones, around three quarters of them singletons, with around an eighth in the top ten. In germline, CDR1 is MGHRA, CDR2 YSYEKL. CDR3 length: 17 amino acids. V was trimmed by 3 bases and J by 7 bases, leaving 22 bases between them. The rearrangement links TRBV4-1 to TRBJ2-1; maybe TRBD2 (5 bases). The receptor was isolated from a male donor in good health and CMV-seropositive. Sequencing was carried out using PBMCs. CDR3 nucleotide sequence: TGCGCCAGCAGCCAGATCGGAATAGGAGCGGCGAGAAATGAGCAGTTCTTC. This codes for CASSQIGIGAARNEQFF.